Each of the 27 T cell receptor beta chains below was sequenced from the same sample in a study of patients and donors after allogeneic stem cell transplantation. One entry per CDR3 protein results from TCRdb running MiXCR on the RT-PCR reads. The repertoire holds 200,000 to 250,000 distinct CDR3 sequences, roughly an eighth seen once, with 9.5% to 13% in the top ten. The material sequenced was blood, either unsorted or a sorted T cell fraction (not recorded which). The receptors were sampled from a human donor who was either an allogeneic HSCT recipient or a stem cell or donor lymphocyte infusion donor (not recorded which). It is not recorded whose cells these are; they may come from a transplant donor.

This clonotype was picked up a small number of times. CDR3 bases: TGTGCCAGCAGCTTAGTAGCGGGACAATCCGGGGAGCTGTTTTTT. Translation gives CASSLVAGQSGELFF. The chain links TRBV7-2 to TRBJ2-2, with 8 nucleotides matching TRBD2. From germline, CDR1 is SGHTA and CDR2 FQGNSA. Trimming cost V 1 base and J 6 bases; bases outside gene matches: 4. This CDR3 spans 15 amino acids.

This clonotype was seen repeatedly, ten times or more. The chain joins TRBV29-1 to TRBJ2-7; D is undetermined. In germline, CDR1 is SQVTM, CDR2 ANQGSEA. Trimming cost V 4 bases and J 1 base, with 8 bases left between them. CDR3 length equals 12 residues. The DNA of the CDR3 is TGCAGCGTTGTAGTCGGATCCTACGAGCAGTACTTC. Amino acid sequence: CSVVVGSYEQYF.

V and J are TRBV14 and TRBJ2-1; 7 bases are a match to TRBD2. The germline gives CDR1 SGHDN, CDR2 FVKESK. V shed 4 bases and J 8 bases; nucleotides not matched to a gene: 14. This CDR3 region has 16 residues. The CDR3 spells CASSRPAGTFMYEQFF. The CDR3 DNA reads TGTGCCAGCAGCCGCCCAGCGGGAACATTCATGTATGAGCAGTTCTTC.

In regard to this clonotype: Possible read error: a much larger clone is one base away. The CDR3 protein is CASSGGRELHQPQHF. As DNA, the CDR3 is TGTGCCAGCAGCGGGGGTAGGGAGCTACATCAGCCCCAGCATTTT. The chain combines TRBV5-6 with TRBJ1-5, with a weak D call TRBD1 (5 bases). Germline loops: CDR1 SGHDT, CDR2 YYEEEE. The CDR3 spans 15 residues. Between the trimmed V and J ends, which lost 4 bases and 5 bases, there was a span of 16 bases.

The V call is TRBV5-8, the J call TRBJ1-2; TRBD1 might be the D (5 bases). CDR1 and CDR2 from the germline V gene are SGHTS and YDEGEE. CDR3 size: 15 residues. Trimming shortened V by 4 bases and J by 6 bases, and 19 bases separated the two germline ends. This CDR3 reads CASSLEFRGADGYTF. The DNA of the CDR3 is TGTGCCAGCAGCCTGGAGTTTAGGGGAGCGGATGGCTACACCTTC.

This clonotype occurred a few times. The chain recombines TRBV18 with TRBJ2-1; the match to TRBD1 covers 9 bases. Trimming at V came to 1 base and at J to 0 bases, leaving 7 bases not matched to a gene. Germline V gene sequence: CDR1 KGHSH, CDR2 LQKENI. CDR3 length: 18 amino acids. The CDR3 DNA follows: TGTGCCAGCTCACCACAGAGACAGGGGGTTGGCTCCTACAATGAGCAGTTCTTC. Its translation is CASSPQRQGVGSYNEQFF.

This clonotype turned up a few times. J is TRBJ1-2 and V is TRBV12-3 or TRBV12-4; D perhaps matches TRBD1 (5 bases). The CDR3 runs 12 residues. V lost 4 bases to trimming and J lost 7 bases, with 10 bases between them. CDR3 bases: TGTGCCAGCAGTTCGGGGACCAGTGGCTACACCTTC. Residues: CASSSGTSGYTF.

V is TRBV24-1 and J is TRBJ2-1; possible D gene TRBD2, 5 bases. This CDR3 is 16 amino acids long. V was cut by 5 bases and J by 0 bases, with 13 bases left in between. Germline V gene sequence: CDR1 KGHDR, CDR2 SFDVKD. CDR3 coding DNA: TGTGCCACCAGTGGTCAGGACGGGATCTCCTACAATGAGCAGTTCTTC. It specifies CATSGQDGISYNEQFF.

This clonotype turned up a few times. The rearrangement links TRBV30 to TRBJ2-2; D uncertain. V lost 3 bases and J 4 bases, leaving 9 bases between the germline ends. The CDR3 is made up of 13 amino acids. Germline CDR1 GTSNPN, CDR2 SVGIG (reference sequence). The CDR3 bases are TGTGCCTGGAGGGGCTATACCACCGGGGAGCTGTTTTTT. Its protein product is CAWRGYTTGELFF. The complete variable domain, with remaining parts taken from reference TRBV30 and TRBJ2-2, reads SQTIHQWPATLVQPVGSPLSLECTVEGTSNPNLYWYRQAAGRGLQLLFYSVGIGQISSEVPQNLSASRPQDRQFILSSKKLLLSDSGFYLCAWRGYTTGELFFGEGSRLTVL.

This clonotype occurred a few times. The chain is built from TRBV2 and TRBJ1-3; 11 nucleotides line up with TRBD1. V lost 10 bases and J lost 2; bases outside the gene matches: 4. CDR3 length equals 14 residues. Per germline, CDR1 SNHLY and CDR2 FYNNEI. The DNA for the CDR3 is TGTGCCATACAGGGACAGGGGGCTGGAAACACCATATATTTT. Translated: CAIQGQGAGNTIYF.

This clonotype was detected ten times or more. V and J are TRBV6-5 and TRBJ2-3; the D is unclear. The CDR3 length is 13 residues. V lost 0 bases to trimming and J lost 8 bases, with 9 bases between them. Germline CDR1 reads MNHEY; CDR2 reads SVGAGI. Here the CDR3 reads CASSYSTAVTQYF. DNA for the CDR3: TGTGCCAGCAGTTACTCTACCGCTGTTACGCAGTATTTT.

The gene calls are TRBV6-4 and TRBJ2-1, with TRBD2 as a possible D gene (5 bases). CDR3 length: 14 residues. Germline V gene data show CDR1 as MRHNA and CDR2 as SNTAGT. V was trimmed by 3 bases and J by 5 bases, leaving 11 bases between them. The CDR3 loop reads CASSDGAENNEQFF. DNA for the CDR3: TGTGCCAGCAGTGATGGAGCGGAGAACAATGAGCAGTTCTTC.

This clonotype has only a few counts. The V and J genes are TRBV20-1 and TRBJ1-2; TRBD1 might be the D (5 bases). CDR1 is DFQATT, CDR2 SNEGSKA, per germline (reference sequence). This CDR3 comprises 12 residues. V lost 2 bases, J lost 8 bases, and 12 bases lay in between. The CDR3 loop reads CSARSRVGGYTF. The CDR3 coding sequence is TGCAGTGCTAGAAGCAGGGTAGGAGGCTACACCTTC.

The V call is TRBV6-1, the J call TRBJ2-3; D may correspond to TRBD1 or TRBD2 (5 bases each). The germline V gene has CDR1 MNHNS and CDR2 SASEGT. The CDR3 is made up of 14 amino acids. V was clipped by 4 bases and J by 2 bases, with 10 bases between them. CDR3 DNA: TGTGCCAGCAGTGCGGGACGCCTCACAGATACGCAGTATTTT. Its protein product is CASSAGRLTDTQYF.

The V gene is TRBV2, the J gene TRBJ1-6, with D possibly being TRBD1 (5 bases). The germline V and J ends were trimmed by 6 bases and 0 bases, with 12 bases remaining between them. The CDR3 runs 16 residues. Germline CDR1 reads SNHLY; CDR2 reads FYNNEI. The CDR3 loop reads CASRLAGGSYNSPLHF. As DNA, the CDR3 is TGTGCCAGCAGGCTCGCCGGGGGCTCCTATAATTCACCCCTCCACTTT.

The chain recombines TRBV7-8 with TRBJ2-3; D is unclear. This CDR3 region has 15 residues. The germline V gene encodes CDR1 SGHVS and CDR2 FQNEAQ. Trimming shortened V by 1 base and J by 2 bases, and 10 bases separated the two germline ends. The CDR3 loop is CASSLGAHYTDTQYF. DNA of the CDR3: TGTGCCAGCAGCTTAGGAGCCCACTACACAGATACGCAGTATTTT.

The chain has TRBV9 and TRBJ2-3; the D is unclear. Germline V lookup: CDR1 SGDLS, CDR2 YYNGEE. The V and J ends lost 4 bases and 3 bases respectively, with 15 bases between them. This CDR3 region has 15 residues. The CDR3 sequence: CASSWSSTETDTQYF. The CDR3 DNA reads TGTGCCAGCAGCTGGTCGAGCACCGAGACAGATACGCAGTATTTT.

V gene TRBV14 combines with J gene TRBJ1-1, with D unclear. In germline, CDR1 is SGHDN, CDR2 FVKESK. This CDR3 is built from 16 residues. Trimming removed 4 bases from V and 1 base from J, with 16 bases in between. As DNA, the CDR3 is TGTGCCAGCAGCCCCGGAACTGATAGACGGAACACTGAAGCTTTCTTT. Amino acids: CASSPGTDRRNTEAFF.

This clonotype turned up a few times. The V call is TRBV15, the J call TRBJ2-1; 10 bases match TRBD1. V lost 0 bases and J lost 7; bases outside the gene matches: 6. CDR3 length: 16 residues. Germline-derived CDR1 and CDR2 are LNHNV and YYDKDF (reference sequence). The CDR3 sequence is CATSRDRDRGSNEQFF. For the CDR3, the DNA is TGTGCCACCAGCAGAGATCGGGACAGGGGCTCAAATGAGCAGTTCTTC.

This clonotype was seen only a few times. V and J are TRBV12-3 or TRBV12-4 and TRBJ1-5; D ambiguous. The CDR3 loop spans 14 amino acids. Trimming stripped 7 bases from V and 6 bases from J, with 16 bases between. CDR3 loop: CASTLRGLSQPQHF. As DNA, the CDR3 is TGTGCCAGCACCCTTCGAGGGTTGAGTCAGCCCCAGCATTTT.

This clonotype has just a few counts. The CDR3 loop is CASSRGASAGEQFF. The CDR3 bases are TGTGCCAGCAGCCGGGGGGCTAGCGCTGGTGAGCAGTTCTTC. The rearrangement joins TRBV7-6 to TRBJ2-1; tentative D call: TRBD2 (7 bases). Germline assignment: CDR1 SGHVS and CDR2 FNYEAQ. V was pared by 5 bases and J by 9 bases, with 17 bases between. CDR3 length: 14 residues.

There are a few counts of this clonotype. The chain's CDR3 is CASSLSHSSDTQYF. The CDR3 DNA follows: TGTGCCAGCAGCCTCTCTCATAGTTCAGATACGCAGTATTTT. The rearrangement uses TRBV7-3 and TRBJ2-3; no clear D. This CDR3 contains 14 residues. From germline, CDR1 is SGHTA and CDR2 FQGTGA. V lost 5 bases and J 4 bases, leaving 13 bases between the germline ends.

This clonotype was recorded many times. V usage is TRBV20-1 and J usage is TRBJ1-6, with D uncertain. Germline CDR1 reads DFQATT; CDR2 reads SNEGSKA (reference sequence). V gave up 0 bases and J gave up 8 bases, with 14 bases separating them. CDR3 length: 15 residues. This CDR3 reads CSARELGVRDSPLHF. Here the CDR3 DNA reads TGCAGTGCTAGAGAATTGGGAGTACGTGATTCACCCCTCCACTTT.

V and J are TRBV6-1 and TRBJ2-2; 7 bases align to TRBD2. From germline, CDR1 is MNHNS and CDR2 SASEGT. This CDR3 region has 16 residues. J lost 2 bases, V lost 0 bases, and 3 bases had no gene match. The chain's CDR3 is CASSEAAGVNTGELFF. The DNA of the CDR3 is TGTGCCAGCAGTGAAGCCGCGGGGGTAAACACCGGGGAGCTGTTTTTT.

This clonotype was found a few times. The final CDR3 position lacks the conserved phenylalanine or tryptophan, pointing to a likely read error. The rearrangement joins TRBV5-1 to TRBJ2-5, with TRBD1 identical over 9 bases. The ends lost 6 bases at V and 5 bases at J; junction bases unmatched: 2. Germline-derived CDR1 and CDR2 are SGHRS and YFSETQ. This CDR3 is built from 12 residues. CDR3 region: CASTTGGETQYL. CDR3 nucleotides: TGCGCCAGCACAACAGGGGGCGAGACCCAGTACCTC.

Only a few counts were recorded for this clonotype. DNA of the CDR3: TGCGCCAGCAGCTTCGGCGGTGCAACTAATGAAAAACTGTTTTTT. Encoded protein: CASSFGGATNEKLFF. V usage is TRBV5-1 and J usage is TRBJ1-4, with no clear D. Germline CDR1 reads SGHRS; CDR2 reads YFSETQ. The CDR3 extends over 15 amino acids. Trimming removed 2 bases from V and 0 bases from J, with 8 bases in between.

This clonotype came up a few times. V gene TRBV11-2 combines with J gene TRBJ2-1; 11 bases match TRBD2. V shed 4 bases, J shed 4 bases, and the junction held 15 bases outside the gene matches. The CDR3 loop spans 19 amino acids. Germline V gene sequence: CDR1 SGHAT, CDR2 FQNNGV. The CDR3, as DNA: TGTGCCAGCAGCTCCCGGGGTAGCGGGGGGGCAAGTAGGTACAATGAGCAGTTCTTC. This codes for CASSSRGSGGASRYNEQFF.